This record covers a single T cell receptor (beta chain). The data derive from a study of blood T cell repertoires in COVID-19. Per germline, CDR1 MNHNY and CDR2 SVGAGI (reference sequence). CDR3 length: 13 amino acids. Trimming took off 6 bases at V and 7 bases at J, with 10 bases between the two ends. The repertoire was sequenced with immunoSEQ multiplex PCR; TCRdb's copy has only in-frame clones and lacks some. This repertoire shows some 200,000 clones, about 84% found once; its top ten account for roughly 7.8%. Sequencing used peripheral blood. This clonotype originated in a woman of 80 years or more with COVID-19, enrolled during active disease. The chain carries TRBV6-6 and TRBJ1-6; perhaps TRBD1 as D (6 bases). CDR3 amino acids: CASSAGDNSPLHF. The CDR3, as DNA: TGTGCCAGCAGCGCAGGGGACAATTCACCCCTCCACTTT.